This is a list of T cell receptor beta chains from one sample in a study of cytomegalovirus exposure and HLA in healthy donors. Assay used: immunoSEQ multiplex PCR; TCRdb lists only in-frame clones, some missing. Found here are 250,000 to 350,000 clones, over 70% of them singletons; the top ten hold roughly 0.3%. Material: PBMCs. The receptors here all came from a girl aged 2 to 9 in good health and CMV-seronegative. CDR3s include the opening cysteine and the closing phenylalanine or tryptophan. Fields, in order: D gene, clone size, J gene, V gene, CDR3 protein, CDR3 DNA. A D gene is named only where the DNA matches it firmly. Size tells how often a clone was seen (once, few, many) or the class of an expanded clone, and some rows leave it out.

-	-	TRBJ2-1	TRBV5-1	CASSSLSGQYNEQFF	TGCGCCAGCAGCTCCCTTAGCGGCCAATACAATGAGCAGTTCTTC
-	-	TRBJ2-5	TRBV7-2	CASSLVGGNGETQYF	TGTGCCAGCAGCTTAGTGGGCGGGAACGGAGAGACCCAGTACTTC
-	-	TRBJ2-1	TRBV9	CASSVTGSSYNEQFF	TGTGCCAGCAGCGTAACGGGGAGCTCCTACAATGAGCAGTTCTTC
TRBD1	-	TRBJ1-2	TRBV25-1	CASSGGQGGGYTF	TGTGCCAGCAGTGGGGGACAGGGGGGCGGCTACACCTTC
TRBD2	once	TRBJ2-2	TRBV4-1	CASTPGGRVTNTGELFF	TGCGCCAGCACCCCAGGAGGGAGGGTAACGAACACCGGGGAGCTGTTTTTT
TRBD1	-	TRBJ2-6	TRBV28	CASRRTGAGANVLTF	TGTGCCAGCAGACGAACAGGGGCTGGGGCCAACGTCCTGACTTTC
TRBD1	-	TRBJ2-1	TRBV7-3	CASSLSGTGRDNEQFF	TGTGCCAGCAGCTTAAGCGGGACAGGTCGCGACAATGAGCAGTTCTTC
-	-	TRBJ2-3	TRBV5-1	CASSWAPSTDTQYF	TGCGCCAGCAGCTGGGCCCCATCCACAGATACGCAGTATTTT
-	-	TRBJ2-2	TRBV10-1	CASSGSTSGELFF	TGCGCCAGCAGTGGGTCCACTAGCGGGGAGCTGTTTTTT
-	-	TRBJ1-1	TRBV9	CASSQGRDTEAFF	TGTGCCAGCAGCCAGGGGCGCGACACTGAAGCTTTCTTT
-	-	TRBJ2-3	TRBV10-3	CAISDLLATDTQYF	TGTGCCATCAGTGACCTACTAGCAACAGATACGCAGTATTTT
-	-	TRBJ1-1	TRBV2	CARSTRGTEAFF	TGTGCCAGGAGCACCAGGGGCACTGAAGCTTTCTTT
TRBD1	once	TRBJ1-1	TRBV6-1	CASRLQGAGTEAFF	TGTGCCAGCAGGTTACAGGGGGCCGGGACTGAAGCTTTCTTT
TRBD1	-	TRBJ2-7	TRBV6-5	CASTRGQGAHEQYF	TGTGCCAGCACCAGAGGACAGGGGGCCCACGAGCAGTACTTC
TRBD1	-	TRBJ1-2	TRBV6-5	CASRDREVNGYTF	TGTGCCAGCAGAGACAGGGAGGTGAATGGCTACACCTTC
-	-	TRBJ1-5	TRBV5-1	CASSLEGPQPQHF	TGCGCCAGCAGCTTGGAGGGGCCCCAGCCCCAGCATTTT
TRBD1	-	TRBJ2-2	TRBV19	CASNQGDTGELFF	TGTGCCAGTAATCAGGGGGACACCGGGGAGCTGTTTTTT
-	-	TRBJ2-7	TRBV20-1	CSASKGREQYF	TGCAGTGCTAGCAAGGGGCGCGAGCAGTACTTC
-	-	TRBJ2-1	TRBV5-6	CASSAPPGVKPNEQFF	TGTGCCAGCAGCGCCCCTCCGGGGGTAAAGCCCAATGAGCAGTTCTTC
-	-	TRBJ1-1	TRBV4-1	CASSQVAVNTEAFF	TGCGCCAGCAGCCAAGTGGCGGTGAACACTGAAGCTTTCTTT
-	-	TRBJ1-2	TRBV5-4	CASHKADRLFGGYTF	TGTGCCAGCCATAAAGCGGACAGACTTTTCGGCGGCTACACCTTC
TRBD1	-	TRBJ1-1	TRBV10-3	CAISVSSGTGAGGTEAFF	TGTGCCATCAGTGTCTCCTCCGGGACAGGGGCGGGGGGCACTGAAGCTTTCTTT
-	-	TRBJ2-1	TRBV2	CASRPVSSYNEQFF	TGTGCCAGCAGACCGGTGAGCTCCTACAATGAGCAGTTCTTC
TRBD2	-	TRBJ2-2	TRBV12-5	CASGSLRASGRFTGELFF	TGTGCTAGTGGTTCACTAAGAGCTAGCGGGAGGTTCACCGGGGAGCTGTTTTTT
TRBD2	-	TRBJ2-3	TRBV28	CASSLLAGGPGEDTQYF	TGTGCCAGCAGTTTGCTAGCGGGAGGGCCGGGGGAAGATACGCAGTATTTT
-	-	TRBJ1-2	TRBV2	CATFDPRSYGYTF	TGTGCCACCTTTGACCCGCGGAGCTATGGCTACACCTTC
TRBD1	-	TRBJ2-7	TRBV19	CASRPGTGGGYEQYF	TGTGCCAGTAGGCCGGGGACAGGGGGAGGCTACGAGCAGTACTTC
-	few	TRBJ2-1	TRBV4-2	CASSQDLGGSYNEQFF	TGTGCCAGCAGCCAAGATTTAGGCGGCTCCTACAATGAGCAGTTCTTC
-	-	TRBJ2-7	TRBV21-1	CASSSRGRGYEQYF	TGTGCCAGCAGCAGTCGGGGCAGGGGCTACGAGCAGTACTTC
TRBD2	-	TRBJ2-1	TRBV4-1	CASSQVFGRKEREIIVWQFF	TGCGCCAGCAGCCAAGTCTTTGGGCGGAAGGAGCGGGAGATTATTGTGTGGCAGTTCTTC
-	-	TRBJ2-5	TRBV29-1	CSVVRTEPTQYF	TGCAGCGTCGTCAGGACAGAGCCGACCCAGTACTTC
TRBD2	-	TRBJ2-3	TRBV7-9	CASSLSGGDTQYF	TGTGCCAGCAGCTTATCGGGGGGGGATACGCAGTATTTT
TRBD2	-	TRBJ2-2	TRBV7-3	CASRSGKGELFF	TGTGCCAGCAGGAGCGGGAAAGGGGAGCTGTTTTTT
TRBD1	-	TRBJ1-1	TRBV30	CAWIPMGQIVPLF	TGTGCCTGGATTCCTATGGGACAGATAGTCCCGCTCTTT
TRBD1	-	TRBJ2-5	TRBV27	CASSPMDRGLRGAFFETQYF	TGTGCCAGCAGTCCCATGGACAGGGGATTGAGGGGGGCCTTTTTCGAGACCCAGTACTTC
TRBD1	-	TRBJ1-1	TRBV29-1	CSVERAEGALNTEAFF	TGCAGCGTTGAAAGGGCCGAGGGGGCCCTGAACACTGAAGCTTTCTTT
-	-	TRBJ2-5	TRBV5-5	CASSLDGARETQYF	TGTGCCAGCAGCTTGGATGGGGCGCGGGAGACCCAGTACTTC
TRBD1	-	TRBJ2-1	TRBV5-1	CASSLSRGPRFSEQFF	TGCGCCAGCAGCCTGTCCAGGGGGCCTAGGTTCAGTGAGCAGTTCTTC
-	-	TRBJ2-3	TRBV9	CASSTLPHSGRYTDTQYF	TGTGCCAGCAGCACCCTCCCTCACTCAGGGAGGTACACAGATACGCAGTATTTT
TRBD2	-	TRBJ2-7	TRBV6-6	CASSYLAGGPYEQYF	TGTGCCAGCAGTTACTTGGCGGGGGGGCCCTACGAGCAGTACTTC
-	-	TRBJ1-5	TRBV7-2	CASSSREGRQPQHF	TGTGCCAGCAGCTCGCGGGAAGGCCGTCAGCCCCAGCATTTT
-	-	TRBJ2-5	TRBV2	CASQVQGLGQETQYF	TGTGCCAGCCAGGTACAGGGCTTGGGCCAAGAGACCCAGTACTTC
TRBD1	few	TRBJ2-7	TRBV10-3	CAISGTGDRTYEQYF	TGTGCCATCAGTGGGACAGGGGACCGTACCTACGAGCAGTACTTC